This TCR beta chain comes out of a study of blood T cell repertoires in COVID-19. About the research overall: The United States, Italy and Spain were the sources of the acute and convalescent COVID-19 samples.

Seattle's enrolled individuals joined amid active infection and were then monitored longitudinally. TCRdb's copy holds only in-frame clones and misses some; the assay was immunoSEQ multiplex PCR. The sample consists of some 240,000 clones, roughly four fifths of them appearing once. This CDR3 has 13 amino acids. Germline assignment: CDR1 SEHNR and CDR2 FQNEAQ (reference sequence). Trimming cost V 5 bases and J 13 bases, with 15 bases left between them. The rearrangement links TRBV7-9 to TRBJ1-6; possible D gene TRBD1, 6 bases. The TCR was taken from a woman aged 80 or over with COVID-19, enrolled during active disease. The sequencing input was peripheral blood. CDR3 sequence reads: CASSRGQTSPLHF. For the CDR3, the DNA is TGTGCCAGCAGCAGAGGACAGACGTCGCCCCTCCACTTT.